The next 5 T cell receptor beta chains were all read from a single sample in a study of human T cells and chemical hapten exposure. TCRdb itself ran the RACE reads through MiXCR, one entry per CDR3 protein. The data show approximately 80,000 distinct CDR3 sequences, 6% to 9% seen once. Time point noted: patch test 1, 2 weeks after DPC sensitization. Treatment defined: therapeutic diphenylcyclopropenone sensitization with weekly scalp DPC. Sequences were derived from whole blood, sampled in connection with sensitization to the hapten diphenylcyclopropenone (DPC). The receptor source for this set is a woman aged 30 to 39 with alopecia areata. Some clones in this sample may be carry-over from other donors' samples.

The V and J genes are TRBV14 and TRBJ1-5; D is undetermined. The CDR3 is made up of 13 amino acids. Per the germline V gene, CDR1 is SGHDN and CDR2 is FVKESK. Trimming cost V 4 bases and J 7 bases, with 11 bases left between them. CDR3 sequence: CASSLTAGQPQHF. The DNA of the CDR3 is TGTGCCAGCAGCCTCACCGCGGGGCAGCCCCAGCATTTT.

The chain links TRBV7-9 to TRBJ1-4; D call uncertain. This CDR3 comprises 12 residues. CDR1 and CDR2 from the germline V gene are SEHNR and FQNEAQ (reference sequence). V was pared by 2 bases and J by 13 bases, with 11 bases between. CDR3 amino acids: CASSLLGGPLFF. For the CDR3, the DNA is TGTGCCAGCAGCTTACTGGGAGGACCACTGTTTTTT.

This chain links TRBV18 with TRBJ2-7, with 10 bases fitting TRBD1. CDR1 is KGHSH and CDR2 is LQKENI in the germline V gene. The junction had 7 bases not matched to a gene; V was cut back by 3 bases and J by 5 bases. The CDR3 has 15 residues. CDR3 protein: CASSPRDRGGDEQYF. CDR3 DNA: TGTGCCAGCTCACCTCGGGACAGGGGAGGAGACGAGCAGTACTTC. The full variable domain, its missing parts supplied by reference TRBV18 and TRBJ2-7, is NAGVMQNPRHLVRRRGQEARLRCSPMKGHSHVYWYRQLPEEGLKFMVYLQKENIIDESGMPKERFSAEFPKEGPSILRIQQVVRGDSAAYFCASSPRDRGGDEQYFGPGTRLTVT.

This clonotype has at least ten counts. The chain combines TRBV2 with TRBJ1-1; D might be TRBD1 (5 bases). The germline CDR1 and CDR2 sequences are SNHLY and FYNNEI. Trimming left V 5 bases short and J 0 bases short, with 10 bases between. The CDR3 covers 14 residues. Here the CDR3 reads CASSSGPLNTEAFF. DNA for the CDR3: TGTGCCAGCAGTTCGGGACCGTTGAACACTGAAGCTTTCTTT.

This clonotype was observed many times. The chain joins TRBV7-9 to TRBJ1-1; D not resolved. V was cut by 5 bases and J by 8 bases, with 15 bases left in between. Looked up from germline, CDR1 is SEHNR and CDR2 is FQNEAQ (reference sequence). This CDR3 contains 13 residues. The CDR3 DNA follows: TGTGCCAGCAGCGCAGCGGAACAAGTCGAAGCTTTCTTT. Protein sequence: CASSAAEQVEAFF.